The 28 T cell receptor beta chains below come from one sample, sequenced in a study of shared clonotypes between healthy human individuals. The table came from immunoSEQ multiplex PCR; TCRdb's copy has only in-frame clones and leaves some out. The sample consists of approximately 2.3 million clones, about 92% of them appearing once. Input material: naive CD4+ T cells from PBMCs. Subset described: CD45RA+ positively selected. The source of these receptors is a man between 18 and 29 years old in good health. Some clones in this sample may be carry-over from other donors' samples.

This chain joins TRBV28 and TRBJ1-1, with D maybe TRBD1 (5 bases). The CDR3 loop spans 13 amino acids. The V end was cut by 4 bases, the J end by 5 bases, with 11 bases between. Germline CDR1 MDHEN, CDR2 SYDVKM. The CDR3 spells CASSYPAGTEAFF. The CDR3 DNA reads TGTGCCAGCAGTTACCCCGCAGGGACTGAAGCTTTCTTT.

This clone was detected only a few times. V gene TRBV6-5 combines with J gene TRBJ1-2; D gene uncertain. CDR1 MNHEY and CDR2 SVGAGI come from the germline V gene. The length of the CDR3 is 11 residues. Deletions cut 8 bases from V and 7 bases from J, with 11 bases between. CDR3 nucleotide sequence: TGTGCCAGCTACCAGTTTCCTGGCTACACCTTC. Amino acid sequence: CASYQFPGYTF.

CDR3 sequence: CASSVAPPISGSTDTQYF. The CDR3 DNA reads as TGTGCCAGCAGCGTAGCTCCACCCATCAGCGGTAGCACAGATACGCAGTATTTT. The chain employs TRBV9 and TRBJ2-3; TRBD2 might be the D (5 bases). The germline V and J ends were trimmed by 0 bases and 0 bases, with 17 bases remaining between them. CDR1 is SGDLS, CDR2 YYNGEE, per germline. The CDR3 consists of 18 residues.

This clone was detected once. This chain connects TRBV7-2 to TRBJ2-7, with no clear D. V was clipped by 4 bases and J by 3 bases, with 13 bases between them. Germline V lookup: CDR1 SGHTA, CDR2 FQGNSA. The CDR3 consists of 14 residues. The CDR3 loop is CASSYGPGDYEQYF. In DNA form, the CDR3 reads TGTGCCAGCAGCTATGGACCTGGGGACTACGAGCAGTACTTC.

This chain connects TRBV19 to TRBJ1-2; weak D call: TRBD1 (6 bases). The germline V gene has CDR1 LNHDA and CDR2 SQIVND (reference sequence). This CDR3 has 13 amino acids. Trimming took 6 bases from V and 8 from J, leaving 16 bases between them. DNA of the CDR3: TGTGCCAGTAGCCCTAGGGGGGTGAGCGGCTACACCTTC. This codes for CASSPRGVSGYTF.

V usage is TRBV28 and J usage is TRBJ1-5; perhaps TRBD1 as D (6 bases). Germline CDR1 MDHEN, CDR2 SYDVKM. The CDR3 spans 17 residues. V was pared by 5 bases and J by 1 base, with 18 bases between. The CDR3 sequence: CASSPPRGAGSNQPQHF. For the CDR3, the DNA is TGTGCCAGCAGTCCGCCCCGGGGGGCTGGGAGCAATCAGCCCCAGCATTTT.

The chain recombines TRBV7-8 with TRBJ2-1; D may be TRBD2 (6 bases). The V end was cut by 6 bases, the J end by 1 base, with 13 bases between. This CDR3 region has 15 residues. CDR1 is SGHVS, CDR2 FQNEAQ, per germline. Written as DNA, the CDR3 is TGTGCCAGCAGACGAGCGGGCATTTCCTACAATGAGCAGTTCTTC. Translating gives CASRRAGISYNEQFF.

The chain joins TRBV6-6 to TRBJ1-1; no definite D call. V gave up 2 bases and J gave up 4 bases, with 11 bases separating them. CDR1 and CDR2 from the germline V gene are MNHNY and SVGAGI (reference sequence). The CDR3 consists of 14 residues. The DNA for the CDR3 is TGTGCCAGCAGTTACACCCTAGGAGCCACTGAAGCTTTCTTT. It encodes CASSYTLGATEAFF.

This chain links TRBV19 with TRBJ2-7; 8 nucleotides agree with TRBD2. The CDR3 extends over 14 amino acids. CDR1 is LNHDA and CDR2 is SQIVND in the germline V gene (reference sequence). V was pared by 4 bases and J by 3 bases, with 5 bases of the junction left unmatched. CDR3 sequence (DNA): TGTGCCAGTAGTACCCAGCGGGAGCACTACGAGCAGTACTTC. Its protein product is CASSTQREHYEQYF.

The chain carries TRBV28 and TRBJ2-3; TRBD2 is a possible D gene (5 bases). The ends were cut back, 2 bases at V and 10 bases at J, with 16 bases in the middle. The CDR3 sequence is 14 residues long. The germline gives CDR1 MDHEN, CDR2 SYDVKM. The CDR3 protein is CASSLRTTNPAQYF. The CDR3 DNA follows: TGTGCCAGCAGTTTACGGACGACTAATCCCGCGCAGTATTTT. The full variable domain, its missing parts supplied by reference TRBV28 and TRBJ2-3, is DVKVTQSSRYLVKRTGEKVFLECVQDMDHENMFWYRQDPGLGLRLIYFSYDVKMKEKGDIPEGYSVSREKKERFSLILESASTNQTSMYLCASSLRTTNPAQYFGPGTRLTVL.

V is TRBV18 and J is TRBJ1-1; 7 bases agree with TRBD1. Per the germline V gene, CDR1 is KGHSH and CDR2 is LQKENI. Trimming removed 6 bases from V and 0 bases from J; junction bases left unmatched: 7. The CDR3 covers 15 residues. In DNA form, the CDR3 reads TGTGCCAGCTCTCATTGGGACAGCTTGAACACTGAAGCTTTCTTT. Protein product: CASSHWDSLNTEAFF.

The CDR3 is CAISVGGPDGYTF. In nucleotides, the CDR3 is TGTGCCATCAGTGTTGGGGGTCCGGATGGCTACACCTTC. The chain combines TRBV10-3 with TRBJ1-2; TRBD1 is a possible D gene (5 bases). The V gene lost 4 bases and the J gene lost 6 bases, with 12 bases spanning the gap. Germline CDR1 ENHRY, CDR2 SYGVKD. The CDR3 is made up of 13 amino acids.

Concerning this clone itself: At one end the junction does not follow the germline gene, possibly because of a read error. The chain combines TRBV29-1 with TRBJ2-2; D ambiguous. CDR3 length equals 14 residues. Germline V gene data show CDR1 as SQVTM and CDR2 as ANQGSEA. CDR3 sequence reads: CSVVGSLNTRELFF. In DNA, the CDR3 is TGCAGCGTTGTTGGTAGCCTGAACACCAGGGAGCTGTTTTTT.

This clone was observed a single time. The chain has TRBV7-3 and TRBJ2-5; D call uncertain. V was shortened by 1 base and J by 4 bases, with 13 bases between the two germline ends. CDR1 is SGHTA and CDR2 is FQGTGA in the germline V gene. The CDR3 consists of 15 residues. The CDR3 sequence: CASSLMGTPPETQYF. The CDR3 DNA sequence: TGTGCCAGCAGCTTAATGGGCACCCCCCCAGAGACCCAGTACTTC.

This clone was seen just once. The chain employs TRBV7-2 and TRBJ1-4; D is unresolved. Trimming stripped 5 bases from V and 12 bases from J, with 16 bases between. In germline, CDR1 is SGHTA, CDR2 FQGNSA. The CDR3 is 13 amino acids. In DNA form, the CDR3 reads TGTGCCAGCAGCCAAGAGGGAGGCAGCGAACTGTTTTTT. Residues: CASSQEGGSELFF.

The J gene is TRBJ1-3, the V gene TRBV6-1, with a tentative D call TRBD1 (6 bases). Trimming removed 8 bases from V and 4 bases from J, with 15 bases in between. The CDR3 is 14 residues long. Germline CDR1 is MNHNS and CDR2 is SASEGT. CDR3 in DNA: TGTGCCAGCTTGACAGGAGGGCCCGGAAACACCATATATTTT. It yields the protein CASLTGGPGNTIYF.

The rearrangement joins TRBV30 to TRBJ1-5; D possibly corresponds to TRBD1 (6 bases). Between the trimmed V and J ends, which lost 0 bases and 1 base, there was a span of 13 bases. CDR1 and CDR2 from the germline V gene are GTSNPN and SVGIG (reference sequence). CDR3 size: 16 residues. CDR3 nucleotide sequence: TGTGCCTGGAGTGTACTGGGGGGCGGGAGCAATCAGCCCCAGCATTTT. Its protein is CAWSVLGGGSNQPQHF.

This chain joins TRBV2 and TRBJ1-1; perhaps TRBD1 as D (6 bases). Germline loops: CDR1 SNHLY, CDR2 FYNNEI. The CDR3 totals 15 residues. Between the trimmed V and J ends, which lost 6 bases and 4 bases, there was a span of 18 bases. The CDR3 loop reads CASSSPARGFTEAFF. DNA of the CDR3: TGTGCCAGCAGCTCGCCTGCCAGGGGTTTCACTGAAGCTTTCTTT.

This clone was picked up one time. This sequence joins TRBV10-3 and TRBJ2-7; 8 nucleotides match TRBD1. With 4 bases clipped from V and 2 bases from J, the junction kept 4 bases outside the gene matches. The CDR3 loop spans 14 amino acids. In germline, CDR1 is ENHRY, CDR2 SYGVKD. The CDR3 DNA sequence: TGTGCCATCAGTGTGGGACAGGTGACCTACGAGCAGTACTTC. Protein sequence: CAISVGQVTYEQYF.

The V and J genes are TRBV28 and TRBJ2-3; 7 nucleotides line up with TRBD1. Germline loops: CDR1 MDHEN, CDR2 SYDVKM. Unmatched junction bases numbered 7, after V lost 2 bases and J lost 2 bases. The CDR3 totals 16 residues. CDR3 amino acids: CASSLHGTEDTDTQYF. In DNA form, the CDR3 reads TGTGCCAGCAGTTTACATGGGACAGAGGACACAGATACGCAGTATTTT.

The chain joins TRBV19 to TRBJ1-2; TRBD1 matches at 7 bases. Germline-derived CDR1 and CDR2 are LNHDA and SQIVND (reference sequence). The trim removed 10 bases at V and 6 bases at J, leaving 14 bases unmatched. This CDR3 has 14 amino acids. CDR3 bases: TGTGCCACGACAGGGACCTTGCGATCCCATGGCTACACCTTC. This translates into CATTGTLRSHGYTF.

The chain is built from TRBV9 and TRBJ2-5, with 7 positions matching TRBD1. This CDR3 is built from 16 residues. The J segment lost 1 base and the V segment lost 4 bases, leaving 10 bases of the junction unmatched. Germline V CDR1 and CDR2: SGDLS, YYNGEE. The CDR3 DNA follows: TGTGCCAGCAGCCCCCAAGCCCGACAGGGCCAAGAGACCCAGTACTTC. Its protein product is CASSPQARQGQETQYF. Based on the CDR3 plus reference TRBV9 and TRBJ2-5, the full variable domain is DSGVTQTPKHLITATGQRVTLRCSPRSGDLSVYWYQQSLDQGLQFLIQYYNGEERAKGNILERFSAQQFPDLHSELNLSSLELGDSALYFCASSPQARQGQETQYFGPGTRLLVL.

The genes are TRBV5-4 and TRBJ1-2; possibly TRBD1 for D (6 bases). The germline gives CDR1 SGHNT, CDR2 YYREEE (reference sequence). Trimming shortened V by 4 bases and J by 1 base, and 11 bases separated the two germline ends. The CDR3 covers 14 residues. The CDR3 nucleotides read TGTGCCAGCAGCCCGGACAGTATTAACTATGGCTACACCTTC. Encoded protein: CASSPDSINYGYTF.

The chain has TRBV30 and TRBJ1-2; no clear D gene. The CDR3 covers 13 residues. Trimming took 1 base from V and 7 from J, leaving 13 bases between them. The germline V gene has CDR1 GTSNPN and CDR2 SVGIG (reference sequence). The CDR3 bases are TGTGCCTGGAGTGCAGCCGGGGTCTCTGGCTACACCTTC. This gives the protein CAWSAAGVSGYTF. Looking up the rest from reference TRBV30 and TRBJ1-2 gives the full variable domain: SQTIHQWPATLVQPVGSPLSLECTVEGTSNPNLYWYRQAAGRGLQLLFYSVGIGQISSEVPQNLSASRPQDRQFILSSKKLLLSDSGFYLCAWSAAGVSGYTFGSGTRLTVV.

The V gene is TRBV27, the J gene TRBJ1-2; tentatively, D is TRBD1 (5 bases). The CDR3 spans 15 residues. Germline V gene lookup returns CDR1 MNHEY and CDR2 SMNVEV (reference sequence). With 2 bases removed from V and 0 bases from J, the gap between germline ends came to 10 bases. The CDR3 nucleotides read TGTGCCAGCAGTTTAGCCGGGGCGACTAACTATGGCTACACCTTC. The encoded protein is CASSLAGATNYGYTF.

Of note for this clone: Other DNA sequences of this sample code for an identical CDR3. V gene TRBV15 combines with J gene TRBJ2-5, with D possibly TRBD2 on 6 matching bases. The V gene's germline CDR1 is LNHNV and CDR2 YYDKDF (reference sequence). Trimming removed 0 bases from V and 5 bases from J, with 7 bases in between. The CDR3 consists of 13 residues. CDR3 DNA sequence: TGTGCCACCAGCAGAGACCGGGGGGAGACCCAGTACTTC. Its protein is CATSRDRGETQYF.

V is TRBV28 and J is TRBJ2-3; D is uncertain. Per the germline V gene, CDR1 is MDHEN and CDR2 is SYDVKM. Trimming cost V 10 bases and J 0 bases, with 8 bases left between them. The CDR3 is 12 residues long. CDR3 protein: CATRPSTDTQYF. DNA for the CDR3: TGTGCCACCCGACCGAGCACAGATACGCAGTATTTT.

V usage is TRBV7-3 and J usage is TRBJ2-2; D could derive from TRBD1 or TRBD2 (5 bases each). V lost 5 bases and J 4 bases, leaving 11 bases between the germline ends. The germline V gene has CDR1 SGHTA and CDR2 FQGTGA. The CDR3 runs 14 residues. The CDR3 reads CASSDRGVTGELFF. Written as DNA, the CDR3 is TGTGCCAGCAGCGATAGGGGAGTCACCGGGGAGCTGTTTTTT.